This is a list of T cell receptor beta chains from one sample in a study of blood T cell repertoires in COVID-19. TCRdb keeps only in-frame clones here, not all; method: immunoSEQ multiplex PCR. Of over 40,000 clones in the sample, around 93% were seen once. Material: peripheral blood. Receptors were obtained from a human donor in a cohort sampled during active COVID-19. Both conserved end residues are part of each CDR3. Each record gives: J gene, V gene, D gene, clone size, CDR3 length, CDR3 protein, CDR3 DNA. D genes are given only for firm matches. Where a row states a size, it is once, few, many or the class of an expanded clone; other rows omit it.

>TRBJ2-3|TRBV7-9|TRBD2|-|16
CASSSLAGISTDTQYF
TGTGCCAGCAGCTCACTAGCGGGAATTAGCACAGATACGCAGTATTTT
>TRBJ1-6|TRBV7-2|TRBD1|few|15
CASSLMTGLNSPLHF
TGTGCCAGCAGCTTAATGACAGGGCTGAATTCACCCCTCCACTTT
>TRBJ2-1|TRBV5-1|-|-|14
CASSLQPSYNEQFF
TGCGCCAGCAGCTTACAGCCCTCCTACAATGAGCAGTTCTTC
>TRBJ1-4|TRBV30|-|-|20
CAWSPRPGTERRGRSEKLFF
TGTGCCTGGAGTCCCCGCCCGGGGACTGAAAGGAGGGGTCGGAGTGAAAAACTGTTTTTT
>TRBJ1-1|TRBV29-1|-|-|11
CSVVGVRGAFF
TGCAGCGTTGTAGGGGTCCGAGGAGCTTTCTTT
>TRBJ1-2|TRBV6-5|-|-|13
CASRTTSSGGYTF
TGTGCCAGCAGGACAACCTCTTCCGGTGGCTACACCTTC
>TRBJ2-5|TRBV30|TRBD1|-|14
CAWRRAGGQETQYF
TGTGCCTGGAGGAGGGCAGGGGGACAAGAGACCCAGTACTTC
>TRBJ2-3|TRBV3-1/TRBV3-2|-|-|16
CASSQARTEAGDTQYF
TGTGCCAGCAGCCAAGCCAGGACAGAGGCCGGGGATACGCAGTATTTT
>TRBJ1-1|TRBV29-1|-|-|13
CSVGGAPNTEAFF
TGCAGCGTTGGCGGGGCGCCGAACACTGAAGCTTTCTTT
>TRBJ2-7|TRBV5-6|-|-|15
CASSGSGTRNGEQYF
TGTGCCAGCAGCGGATCCGGGACACGCAACGGCGAGCAGTACTTC
>TRBJ1-2|TRBV6-5|-|once|14
CASSNQGSLYGYTF
TGTGCCAGCAGCAACCAGGGGAGCCTCTATGGCTACACCTTC
>TRBJ1-5|TRBV24-1|TRBD1|-|18
CATSDARDRSSGNQPQHF
TGTGCCACCAGTGATGCCCGGGACAGGTCCTCGGGCAATCAGCCCCAGCATTTT
>TRBJ2-7|TRBV5-4|-|-|14
CASSLGGASYEQYF
TGTGCCAGCAGTCTGGGGGGGGCGTCCTACGAGCAGTACTTC
>TRBJ1-5|TRBV7-2|TRBD1|-|15
CASSTGQGSNQPQHF
TGTGCCAGCAGCACGGGACAGGGTTCCAATCAGCCCCAGCATTTT
>TRBJ2-1|TRBV5-1|TRBD2|-|16
CASSLVALAGHNEQFF
TGCGCCAGCAGCTTGGTTGCGCTAGCGGGTCACAATGAGCAGTTCTTC
>TRBJ1-6|TRBV19|TRBD1|-|15
CASSLQTGVNSPLHF
TGTGCCAGTAGTCTACAGACAGGGGTCAATTCACCCCTCCACTTT
>TRBJ2-7|TRBV4-3|TRBD1|-|17
CASSQDWADRATYEQYF
TGCGCCAGCAGCCAAGATTGGGCCGACAGGGCCACCTACGAGCAGTACTTC
>TRBJ2-7|TRBV5-4|TRBD1|few|13
CASSWTGGNEQYF
TGTGCCAGCAGCTGGACAGGGGGGAACGAGCAGTACTTC
>TRBJ1-2|TRBV3-1/TRBV3-2|TRBD1|-|20
CARAGIEDRGAMVSNYGYTF
TGTGCCAGGGCTGGGATCGAGGACAGGGGGGCGATGGTGTCAAACTATGGCTACACCTTC
>TRBJ2-5|TRBV19|TRBD1|-|15
CASSARTGLQETQYF
TGTGCCAGTAGTGCGAGGACAGGGCTACAAGAGACCCAGTACTTC
>TRBJ1-2|TRBV30|TRBD1|-|15
CAWSGTGASYYGYTF
TGTGCCTGGAGTGGGACAGGGGCGAGCTACTATGGCTACACCTTC
>TRBJ1-3|TRBV10-3|-|once|14
CAISQAVSGNTIYF
TGTGCCATCAGTCAGGCCGTCTCTGGAAACACCATATATTTT
>TRBJ2-1|TRBV7-9|TRBD2|-|18
CASSFPSTSGSSYNEQFF
TGTGCCAGCAGCTTCCCGTCTACTAGCGGGAGCTCCTACAATGAGCAGTTCTTC
>TRBJ2-7|TRBV11-3|TRBD1|-|15
CASSYRPGQGYEQYF
TGTGCCAGCAGCTACCGGCCGGGACAGGGCTACGAGCAGTACTTC
>TRBJ2-3|TRBV5-1|TRBD1|-|15
CASSPTGGRADTQYF
TGCGCCAGCAGCCCCACAGGGGGTAGGGCAGATACGCAGTATTTT
>TRBJ1-2|TRBV10-3|TRBD1|once|14
CAITTDRGSYGYTF
TGTGCCATCACCACAGACAGGGGGTCCTATGGCTACACCTTC
>TRBJ2-2|TRBV7-3|TRBD2|few|17
CASSPKASGRGPGELFF
TGTGCCAGCAGCCCCAAGGCTAGCGGGAGAGGGCCCGGGGAGCTGTTTTTT
>TRBJ2-3|TRBV28|TRBD2|-|17
CASSLTLAGVGTDTQYF
TGTGCCAGCAGTCTAACCCTAGCGGGAGTCGGCACAGATACGCAGTATTTT
>TRBJ1-3|TRBV7-2|-|-|18
CASSLEPAYGVSGNTIYF
TGTGCCAGCAGCTTAGAGCCGGCCTACGGGGTCTCTGGAAACACCATATATTTT
>TRBJ1-6|TRBV6-6|TRBD1|-|14
CASSGQGKLSPLHF
TGTGCCAGCAGTGGACAGGGGAAGTTATCACCCCTCCACTTT
>TRBJ1-1|TRBV29-1|TRBD1|-|12
CSVATGGTEAFF
TGCAGCGTCGCCACAGGGGGCACTGAAGCTTTCTTT
>TRBJ2-5|TRBV5-1|TRBD1|-|13
CASSLGTGETQYF
TGCGCCAGCAGCTTGGGGACAGGGGAGACCCAGTACTTC
>TRBJ1-1|TRBV19|-|-|15
CASSIGPSMNTEAFF
TGTGCCAGTAGTATAGGTCCATCCATGAACACTGAAGCTTTCTTT
>TRBJ1-1|TRBV15|-|-|13
CATSAGAASRVFF
TGTGCCACCAGCGCGGGGGCCGCCTCGCGAGTTTTCTTT
>TRBJ2-1|TRBV24-1|TRBD1|-|15
CATSDPGQGRNEQFF
TGTGCCACCAGTGATCCCGGACAGGGACGCAATGAGCAGTTCTTC
>TRBJ2-3|TRBV7-9|TRBD2|-|15
CASSPSGSFTDTQYF
TGTGCCAGCTCTCCTAGCGGGAGTTTTACAGATACGCAGTATTTT
>TRBJ1-3|TRBV5-4|-|-|16
CASSQGPRSSGNTIYF
TGTGCCAGCAGCCAGGGCCCGCGTAGCTCTGGAAACACCATATATTTT
>TRBJ2-3|TRBV7-2|-|once|13
CASSPGVPDTQYF
TGTGCCAGCAGTCCAGGGGTCCCAGATACGCAGTATTTT
>TRBJ1-1|TRBV7-2|-|-|15
CASSLRGALGTEAFF
TGTGCCAGCAGTCTACGCGGGGCGCTGGGCACTGAAGCTTTCTTT
>TRBJ2-3|TRBV4-3|TRBD1|-|15
CASSPFSRGLGTQYF
TGCGCCAGCAGCCCCTTTTCGAGGGGGCTCGGTACGCAGTATTTT
>TRBJ2-5|TRBV2|TRBD2|-|15
CASSGGWGLAGPMDF
TGTGCCAGCAGTGGGGGTTGGGGACTAGCGGGGCCCATGGACTTC
>TRBJ2-3|TRBV27|-|-|14
CASSLEVTTDTQYF
TGTGCCAGCAGCCTAGAGGTAACCACAGATACGCAGTATTTT
>TRBJ2-5|TRBV12-3/TRBV12-4|-|-|13
CASSRKEVETQYF
TGTGCCAGCAGCCGGAAAGAGGTAGAGACCCAGTACTTC
>TRBJ2-5|TRBV15|TRBD1|-|14
CATSRGGQGKTQYF
TGTGCCACCAGCAGGGGGGGACAGGGAAAGACCCAGTACTTC
>TRBJ1-5|TRBV10-3|-|-|15
CASGQGTGSNQPQHF
TGTGCCTCCGGCCAGGGCACGGGTAGCAATCAGCCCCAGCATTTT
>TRBJ2-4|TRBV18|TRBD2|-|16
CASSPPLGPGGNIQYF
TGTGCCAGCTCACCACCCCTCGGACCCGGGGGGAACATTCAGTACTTC
>TRBJ2-2|TRBV12-5|-|-|17
CASGPPGFQSNTGELFF
TGTGCTAGTGGTCCCCCCGGGTTCCAATCGAACACCGGGGAGCTGTTTTTT
>TRBJ2-1|TRBV30|-|-|17
CAWSVYQSAGLYNEQFF
TGTGCCTGGAGTGTTTATCAATCCGCGGGCCTCTACAATGAGCAGTTCTTC
>TRBJ2-3|TRBV5-1|-|-|16
CASSLEQTVSTDTQYF
TGCGCCAGCAGCTTGGAACAGACCGTTAGCACAGATACGCAGTATTTT